This is a list of T cell receptor beta chains from one sample in a study of siplizumab effects on memory and regulatory T cells. Data came from immunoSEQ multiplex PCR; TCRdb stores just in-frame clones and leaves some out. Among 90,000 to 140,000 clones listed, 90% to 95% were seen once. Source material: CD4+ T cells sorted from blood. These receptors all stem from a human donor in good health. Both conserved end residues are part of each CDR3. Fields, in order: V gene, clone size, J gene, D gene, CDR3 DNA, CDR3 protein. The D gene is left open where the match is weak. Clone size is not always given. Where it is, it says once, few, many or a class for expanded clones.

TRBV9,.,TRBJ1-1,.,TGTGCCAGCAGCGTAGGTGCTGGGAACACTGAAGCTTTCTTT,CASSVGAGNTEAFF
TRBV18,.,TRBJ2-7,.,TGTGCCAGCTCACCGACAAACTACGAGCAGTACTTC,CASSPTNYEQYF
TRBV29-1,.,TRBJ2-5,.,TGCAGCGTCCCAAGGGGAGAGACCCAGTACTTC,CSVPRGETQYF
TRBV5-1,.,TRBJ2-5,TRBD2,TGCGCCAGCAGCCGAATGACTAGCGGGGGGCGGCCGTCGTTAATCGAGACCCAGTACTTC,CASSRMTSGGRPSLIETQYF
TRBV15,few,TRBJ1-2,TRBD1,TGTGCCACCAGTAGTGGACAGGGGGTGTATGGCTACACCTTC,CATSSGQGVYGYTF
TRBV5-6,.,TRBJ1-3,.,TGTGCCAGCAGCTTGTACTCTAAAAGCTCTGGAAACACCATATATTTT,CASSLYSKSSGNTIYF
TRBV5-6,.,TRBJ1-2,TRBD1,TGTGCCAGCAGCTTGGAGGGGGACAGGGTCAATGGCTACACCTTC,CASSLEGDRVNGYTF
TRBV12-5,.,TRBJ2-1,.,TGTGCTAGTGCGAGGGGTAATGAGCAGTTCTTC,CASARGNEQFF
TRBV7-2,.,TRBJ2-1,.,TGTGCCAGCAGCCAGGAGGGGATCTCCTACAATGAGCAGTTCTTC,CASSQEGISYNEQFF
TRBV5-1,.,TRBJ1-2,.,TGCGCCAGCAGCTTAGGGGGGAGGTATGGCTACACCTTC,CASSLGGRYGYTF
TRBV25-1,.,TRBJ2-5,.,TGTGCCAGCAGTGCCCCGGCGACTCATCAAGAGACCCAGTACTTC,CASSAPATHQETQYF
TRBV5-1,.,TRBJ2-3,.,TGCGCCAGCAGCTTGGCCTTCGGCGAGCGGTCTAGCACAGATACGCAGTATTTT,CASSLAFGERSSTDTQYF
TRBV10-3,.,TRBJ2-4,.,TGTGCCATCAGCGCCCGGTCTCGGAGTTCCAAAAACATTCAGTACTTC,CAISARSRSSKNIQYF
TRBV2,.,TRBJ2-3,.,TGTGCCAGCGGACTTGTCTCTAGCACAGATACGCAGTATTTT,CASGLVSSTDTQYF
TRBV11-3,.,TRBJ2-5,.,TGTGCCAGCAGCTCGACCGGACAAGAGACCCAGTACTTC,CASSSTGQETQYF
TRBV7-2,.,TRBJ2-7,TRBD1,TGTGCCAGCAGCTTAACAGGGGGAGGTTCAGGGCAGTACTTC,CASSLTGGGSGQYF
TRBV5-1,.,TRBJ2-1,.,TGCGCCAGCAGCCCCCGGACCGGGTGGGATGAGCAGTTCTTC,CASSPRTGWDEQFF
TRBV11-3,.,TRBJ2-3,.,TGTGCCAGCAGCTTGTCGGCCGATACGCAGTATTTT,CASSLSADTQYF
TRBV5-1,.,TRBJ2-1,TRBD1,TGCGCCAGCATGAGGGGGACAGGGGGCTACAATGAGCAGTTCTTC,CASMRGTGGYNEQFF
TRBV9,.,TRBJ2-3,.,TGTGCCAGCAGCGTAGGTCGAAGCACAGATACGCAGTATTTT,CASSVGRSTDTQYF
TRBV4-3,.,TRBJ2-5,TRBD2,TGCGCCAGCAGCCGATGGACTAGCGGACCCGGGGGAGAGACCCAGTACTTC,CASSRWTSGPGGETQYF
TRBV2,.,TRBJ1-1,TRBD1,TGTGCCAGCAGTATGGGACAGGGGAGGAACACTGAAGCTTTCTTT,CASSMGQGRNTEAFF
TRBV13,.,TRBJ2-7,.,TGTGCCAGCAGCTTTGGCTTCGAGGGTGAGGAGCAGTACTTC,CASSFGFEGEEQYF
TRBV5-3,.,TRBJ1-4,TRBD1,TGTGCCCCGATTAGGGCAGGGGGCTTTGCAACTAATGAAAAACTGTTTTTT,CAPIRAGGFATNEKLFF
TRBV11-2,.,TRBJ2-1,TRBD1,TGTGCCAGCAGCTTAGTGGCCGGGACGGACAGGGCCAATGAGCAGTTCTTC,CASSLVAGTDRANEQFF
TRBV19,once,TRBJ2-5,.,TGTGCCAGTAGTATCCGGACACCCCAAGAGACCCAGTACTTC,CASSIRTPQETQYF
TRBV6-9,.,TRBJ2-7,TRBD2,TGTGCCAGCAGTCCCCTCCTGACTAGCGGAAAAACGGACGAGCAGTACTTC,CASSPLLTSGKTDEQYF
TRBV7-8,.,TRBJ2-7,.,TGTGCCAGCAGCTTGGACTGGTCTAACGAGCAGTACTTC,CASSLDWSNEQYF
TRBV5-5,.,TRBJ2-6,.,TGTGCCAGCAGCCTTGGAGCAGGGACTGGGGCCAACGTCCTGACTTTC,CASSLGAGTGANVLTF
TRBV10-3,.,TRBJ2-1,TRBD2,TGTGCCATCAGTGAGCGGGAGGGCCGGAGTGAGCAGTTCTTC,CAISEREGRSEQFF
TRBV6-5,.,TRBJ2-3,.,TGTGCCAGCAGTTATGATGGCACAGATACGCAGTATTTT,CASSYDGTDTQYF
TRBV5-6,.,TRBJ1-2,TRBD1,TGTGCCAGCAGCTTGGGGGACAGCAGCTATGGCTACACCTTC,CASSLGDSSYGYTF
TRBV29-1,.,TRBJ2-7,.,TGCAGCGTTGCCGGGGACGGATTCGAGCAGTACTTC,CSVAGDGFEQYF
TRBV19,.,TRBJ2-2,TRBD2,TGTGCCAGTATGCCCCCGGGACTAGCTTATACCGGGGAGCTGTTTTTT,CASMPPGLAYTGELFF
TRBV2,.,TRBJ2-4,.,TGTGCCAGCAGCATGGGCCCCCCTGGTAGGGCCAAAAACATTCAGTACTTC,CASSMGPPGRAKNIQYF
TRBV6-5,.,TRBJ2-7,TRBD1,TGTGCCAGCAGTGGGGACAGGGGGCTCGACGAGCAGTACTTC,CASSGDRGLDEQYF
TRBV7-6,.,TRBJ2-5,TRBD2,TGTGCCAGCAGCTTAGGGGGACTAGGATCTGAGACCCAGTACTTC,CASSLGGLGSETQYF
TRBV18,.,TRBJ2-7,.,TGTGCCAGCTCACCCACCGCGGCCCCCTACGAGCAGTACTTC,CASSPTAAPYEQYF
TRBV7-9,.,TRBJ2-6,.,TGTGCCAGCAGCTCTATCGTTCCTGGGGCCAACGTCCTGACTTTC,CASSSIVPGANVLTF
TRBV19,.,TRBJ1-1,.,TGTGCCAGTAGTCCCAACAAGGGAAACACTGAAGCTTTCTTT,CASSPNKGNTEAFF
TRBV18,few,TRBJ2-7,.,TGTGCCAGCTCGACCGGGACGGCAAGCTCCTACGAGCAGTACTTC,CASSTGTASSYEQYF
TRBV4-2,.,TRBJ2-5,TRBD2,TGTGCCAGCAGCCAAGAGCTAGCGGGAAAGACCCAGTACTTC,CASSQELAGKTQYF
TRBV2,.,TRBJ1-2,.,TGTGCCAGCAGTGGGGGGCAGGGCCACTCGAGCTACACCTTC,CASSGGQGHSSYTF
TRBV6-5,once,TRBJ1-1,.,TGTGCCAGCAGCGGGAGGGGGACGAACACTGAAGCTTTCTTT,CASSGRGTNTEAFF
TRBV20-1,.,TRBJ2-5,.,TGCAGTGCCGCGACAGCCAGGACCCAGTACTTC,CSAATARTQYF
TRBV5-6,.,TRBJ1-1,.,TGTGCCAGCAGCTCAAACTCGGGACAGAACACTGAAGCTTTCTTT,CASSSNSGQNTEAFF